This T cell receptor beta chain was identified during a study of blood T cell repertoires in COVID-19. Sequenced by immunoSEQ multiplex PCR; TCRdb stores in-frame clones only, minus some. In the table there are 69,000 or so clones, approximately 78% of which are singletons. CDR3 length equals 13 residues. V lost 6 bases, J lost 2 bases, and 11 bases lay in between. This clone was observed a few times. The specimen was peripheral blood. The TCR comes from a woman aged 80 or over with active or convalescent COVID-19. This chain connects TRBV12-3 or TRBV12-4 to TRBJ2-7; a weak D match, TRBD1 (5 bases). The CDR3 here is CASSNTQAYEQYF. In nucleotides, the CDR3 is TGTGCCAGCAGCAATACACAGGCCTACGAGCAGTACTTC.